This TCR beta chain stems from a study of spatial heterogeneity in lung cancer. For the study at large: Sequencing consistently turned up more beta-chain sequences than alpha-chain sequences.

Time point specified: sample taken at primary tumor resection. No cells were sorted before sequencing. The whole RNA sequenced was extracted from tumor, nontumor lung or frozen PBMC. TCRdb recomputed calls from the 5' RACE reads with MiXCR, one row per CDR3 protein. The table lists about 13,000 distinct CDR3 sequences, around 5.2% of them singletons. This CDR3 spans 18 amino acids. Germline CDR1 reads DFQATT; CDR2 reads SNEGSKA (reference sequence). The V and J ends lost 1 base and 8 bases, in that order; junction bases with no gene match: 13. This clonotype was seen repeatedly, ten times or more. This beta chain is a stray read from a library made for alpha chains; its abundance is not meaningful.

The origin of this receptor is a human donor with early-stage non-small cell lung cancer. This chain uses TRBV20-1 with TRBJ2-1, with 14 bases aligning to TRBD2. Sequencing was performed on lung tumor tissue, taken at surgery. CDR3 sequence: CSARGFGTSGSIRDEQFF. The DNA for the CDR3 is TGCAGTGCTAGAGGGTTCGGGACTAGCGGGAGCATTCGTGATGAGCAGTTCTTC.